The 25 T cell receptor beta chains reported below all come from one sample, sequenced in a study of CD8+CD57+ T cells in acquired aplastic anemia. Genomic DNA was employed as the template in profiling TCR beta VDJ and CDR3. Each CDR3 protein gets one entry after TCRdb re-called the reads with MiXCR. The data contain 150,000 or so distinct CDR3 sequences, about 50% of them singletons. Patients selected for sequencing had displayed CD8+CD57+ cell expansion by flow cytometry. What was sequenced was sorted CD4+, CD8+, or CD8+CD57+ T cells (not recorded which) from PBMCs. These receptors all stem from a human donor with aplastic anemia.

This clonotype is a singleton in its sample. The chain recombines TRBV11-1 with TRBJ2-7, with 14 bases lining up with TRBD2. The CDR3 consists of 17 residues. The trim removed 1 base at V and 3 bases at J, leaving 5 bases unmatched. CDR1 and CDR2 from the germline V gene are SGHAT and FQDESV (reference sequence). CDR3 protein: CASSLGGLAGDVYEQYF. CDR3 in DNA: TGTGCCAGCAGCTTAGGGGGACTAGCGGGGGACGTCTACGAGCAGTACTTC.

This clonotype was observed at least ten times. The chain joins TRBV7-8 to TRBJ2-3; TRBD2 is a possible D gene (6 bases). V gave up 0 bases and J gave up 4 bases, with 17 bases separating them. Germline CDR1 reads SGHVS; CDR2 reads FQNEAQ. This CDR3 has 17 residues. CDR3 sequence: CASSLALNGGIPDTQYF. As DNA, the CDR3 is TGTGCCAGCAGCTTAGCGCTCAACGGCGGGATACCAGATACGCAGTATTTT.

The chain recombines TRBV24-1 with TRBJ1-3; D ambiguous. Per the germline V gene, CDR1 is KGHDR and CDR2 is SFDVKD. The V end was cut by 3 bases, the J end by 8 bases, with 16 bases between. The CDR3 is 15 residues long. In DNA, the CDR3 is TGTGCCACCAGTGATCCCCTCGATGGAGCGGACACCATATATTTT. This codes for CATSDPLDGADTIYF.

The rearrangement links TRBV9 to TRBJ2-1; 8 nucleotides align to TRBD2. Germline lookup yields CDR1 SGDLS and CDR2 YYNGEE. The trim removed 5 bases at V and 4 bases at J, leaving 2 bases unmatched. There are 13 residues in the CDR3. The CDR3 bases are TGTGCCAGCAGTGAGCGGGAGTACAATGAGCAGTTCTTC. This gives the protein CASSEREYNEQFF.

This clonotype was detected ten times or more. V is TRBV27 and J is TRBJ1-1, with no clear D. The CDR3 has 13 amino acids. V dropped 5 bases and J dropped 1 base, with 8 bases sitting between them. Germline assignment: CDR1 MNHEY and CDR2 SMNVEV (reference sequence). CDR3 protein: CASSRLGNTEAFF. DNA of the CDR3: TGTGCCAGCAGTCGTCTTGGGAACACTGAAGCTTTCTTT.

Concerning this clonotype itself: This may stem from a read error, because a much larger clone lies one nucleotide away. V gene TRBV12-3 or TRBV12-4 combines with J gene TRBJ2-7; 7 bases fit TRBD2. The CDR3 runs to 14 residues. V was pared by 6 bases and J by 6 bases, with 11 bases of the junction left unmatched. CDR3 loop: CASRRTGTMGEQYF. CDR3 coding DNA: TGTGCCAGCAGGCGGACCGGGACTATGGGCGAGCAGTACTTC.

CDR3 in amino acids: CAISEHYERGFHGYTF. The CDR3 DNA reads as TGTGCCATCAGTGAGCATTATGAGAGGGGCTTCCATGGCTACACCTTC. This rearrangement joins TRBV10-3 to TRBJ1-2, with D maybe TRBD1 (5 bases). There are 16 residues in the CDR3. Germline CDR1 is ENHRY and CDR2 is SYGVKD. Trimming left V 2 bases short and J 6 bases short, with 19 bases between.

This clonotype was counted ten times or more. The V gene is TRBV4-3, the J gene TRBJ1-1; 8 nucleotides align to TRBD1. The germline gives CDR1 LGHNA, CDR2 YSLEER. After removal of 1 base from V and 3 bases from J, the junction contained 7 bases not matched to a gene. CDR3 size: 16 residues. CDR3 sequence reads: CASSQGTGRRDTEAFF. As DNA, the CDR3 is TGCGCCAGCAGCCAAGGGACAGGGAGACGGGACACTGAAGCTTTCTTT.

The chain recombines TRBV11-1 with TRBJ1-1; TRBD1 matches at 7 bases. The CDR3 has 17 amino acids. The junction had 12 bases not matched to a gene; V was cut back by 5 bases and J by 0 bases. Germline CDR1 SGHAT, CDR2 FQDESV (reference sequence). The CDR3 is CASSPRRDSSMNTEAFF. CDR3 bases: TGTGCCAGCAGCCCCCGCCGGGACAGCTCCATGAACACTGAAGCTTTCTTT.

On this clonotype itself: Given a much more abundant clone one base away, this may be a read error. The chain uses TRBV19 and TRBJ2-1; 7 bases align to TRBD2. CDR3 length: 14 amino acids. Germline CDR1 LNHDA, CDR2 SQIVND (reference sequence). Losses at the gene ends were 2 bases for V and 8 bases for J; bases not matched to a gene: 6. The CDR3 reads CASSIWGGGYEQFF. In nucleotides, the CDR3 is TGTGCCAGTAGTATATGGGGGGGAGGCTATGAGCAGTTCTTC.

This clonotype was detected a few times. J is TRBJ1-6 and V is TRBV10-1, with TRBD1 identical over 7 bases. Germline trimming cut 8 bases from V and 4 bases from J; bases unmatched to any gene: 5. CDR1 is WNHNN and CDR2 is SYGVQD in the germline V gene (reference sequence). The CDR3 spans 14 residues. The CDR3 nucleotides read TGCGCCAGCCGGGACAGTTTTTATAATTCACCCCTCCACTTT. Encoded protein: CASRDSFYNSPLHF.

The chain has TRBV29-1 and TRBJ2-7, with D possibly matching TRBD1 (6 bases). The CDR3 totals 13 residues. CDR1 SQVTM and CDR2 ANQGSEA come from the germline V gene. V was pared by 4 bases and J by 3 bases, with 13 bases between. As DNA, the CDR3 is TGCAGCGTTGTGGGCCAGGGGCACTACGAGCAGTACTTC. It yields the protein CSVVGQGHYEQYF.

This clonotype was counted once. The rearrangement joins TRBV4-1 to TRBJ2-1; 9 nucleotides agree with TRBD1. Germline CDR1 reads MGHRA; CDR2 reads YSYEKL. The CDR3 spans 18 residues. V was pared by 3 bases and J by 5 bases, with 14 bases of the junction left unmatched. The CDR3 loop reads CASSHWGPRDREDNEQFF. DNA of the CDR3: TGCGCCAGCAGCCATTGGGGCCCCCGGGACAGGGAGGACAATGAGCAGTTCTTC.

The chain uses TRBV29-1 and TRBJ1-1; a possible D gene is TRBD1 (5 bases). The V end lost 6 bases, the J end lost 5 bases, and 16 bases lay between the germline ends. CDR3 length equals 13 residues. Germline CDR1 SQVTM, CDR2 ANQGSEA. In DNA, the CDR3 is TGCAGCGTCCTCTCGGGACGAGGAACTGAAGCTTTCTTT. The encoded protein is CSVLSGRGTEAFF.

This clonotype was seen at least ten times. This chain links TRBV15 with TRBJ2-7; either TRBD1 or TRBD2 may supply D (5 bases each). V gave up 0 bases and J gave up 7 bases, with 22 bases separating them. Looked up from germline, CDR1 is LNHNV and CDR2 is YYDKDF (reference sequence). The length of the CDR3 is 17 residues. The CDR3 reads CATSRDWFGTRAGEQYF. In nucleotides, the CDR3 is TGTGCCACCAGCAGAGATTGGTTTGGGACCCGCGCCGGGGAGCAGTACTTC.

CDR3 protein: CASSQGWDNEQFF. The CDR3 DNA is TGTGCCAGCAGCCAGGGGTGGGACAATGAGCAGTTCTTC. The chain combines TRBV12-3 or TRBV12-4 with TRBJ2-1; possibly TRBD1 for D (6 bases). Trimming shortened V by 6 bases and J by 5 bases, and 11 bases separated the two germline ends. This CDR3 contains 13 residues.

J is TRBJ2-3 and V is TRBV2; possibly TRBD2 for D (8 bases). Trimming pared 8 bases from V and 6 bases from J, leaving 18 bases between. CDR1 and CDR2 from the germline V gene are SNHLY and FYNNEI. This CDR3 has 14 amino acids. The chain's CDR3 is CASDRAGGRDTQYF. The CDR3 DNA sequence: TGTGCCAGCGACAGGGCGGGGGGCCGCGATACGCAGTATTTT.

V gene TRBV12-3 or TRBV12-4 combines with J gene TRBJ1-3, with D tentatively TRBD1 (5 bases). This CDR3 spans 13 amino acids. Trimming stripped 6 bases from V and 4 bases from J, with 10 bases between. The CDR3, as DNA: TGTGCCAGCAGGGGGGTGCCAGGAAACACCATATATTTT. It is translated as CASRGVPGNTIYF.

This clonotype appeared many times. CDR3 in DNA: TGTGCCAGCAGTTTAGAGGACTTACAGGATGAGCAGTTCTTC. This codes for CASSLEDLQDEQFF. The V gene is TRBV12-3 or TRBV12-4, the J gene TRBJ2-1; possibly TRBD1 or TRBD2 for D (5 bases each). The CDR3 contains 14 residues. The V gene lost 1 base and the J gene lost 8 bases, with 12 bases spanning the gap.

V usage is TRBV10-1 and J usage is TRBJ1-1; TRBD1 is a possible D gene (6 bases). V dropped 6 bases and J dropped 1 base, with 9 bases sitting between them. The CDR3 covers 13 residues. Germline V lookup: CDR1 WNHNN, CDR2 SYGVQD (reference sequence). CDR3 amino acids: CASSGQQNTEAFF. For the CDR3, the DNA is TGCGCCAGCAGCGGACAGCAGAACACTGAAGCTTTCTTT.

This clonotype was counted many times. The genes are TRBV15 and TRBJ2-3; D gene ambiguous. This CDR3 is 13 amino acids long. Germline-derived CDR1 and CDR2 are LNHNV and YYDKDF (reference sequence). Trimming stripped 5 bases from V and 1 base from J, with 7 bases between. CDR3 bases: TGTGCCACCAGCGTTGGGGGCACAGATACGCAGTATTTT. Translating gives CATSVGGTDTQYF.

At least ten counts were recorded for this clonotype. The CDR3 DNA is TGCGCCAGCAGCTTCTTTGGCACCAGCTACGAGCAGTACTTC. Encoded protein: CASSFFGTSYEQYF. This sequence joins TRBV5-1 and TRBJ2-7; unclear D gene. Germline V gives CDR1 SGHRS, CDR2 YFSETQ. The CDR3 totals 14 residues. V was shortened by 2 bases and J by 3 bases, with 12 bases between the two germline ends.

This clonotype was found a few times. V gene TRBV6-1 combines with J gene TRBJ2-7; 9 bases are a match to TRBD1. From germline, CDR1 is MNHNS and CDR2 SASEGT. CDR3 size: 15 residues. Germline trimming cut 4 bases from V and 6 bases from J; bases unmatched to any gene: 10. The CDR3 loop is CASSARTGDSSEQYF. The CDR3 coding sequence is TGTGCCAGCAGTGCCAGGACAGGGGATTCGAGCGAGCAGTACTTC.

This clonotype appeared many times. J is TRBJ2-7 and V is TRBV6-1; the D gene is possibly TRBD1 (6 bases). This CDR3 has 11 residues. Germline V gene data show CDR1 as MNHNS and CDR2 as SASEGT. CDR3 region: CLSRTGNEQYF. The CDR3 bases are TGTCTATCCCGTACAGGGAACGAGCAGTACTTC.

Of note for this clonotype: A much larger clone lies one base from this, so it may be a read error. This chain connects TRBV5-6 to TRBJ2-6, with D possibly being TRBD1 or TRBD2 (5 bases each). The germline gives CDR1 SGHDT, CDR2 YYEEEE. CDR3 length: 16 amino acids. The CDR3 protein is CASSLDRPSGANVPTF. The CDR3 DNA sequence: TGTGCCAGCAGCTTGGACAGACCGTCCGGGGCCAACGTCCCGACTTTC.